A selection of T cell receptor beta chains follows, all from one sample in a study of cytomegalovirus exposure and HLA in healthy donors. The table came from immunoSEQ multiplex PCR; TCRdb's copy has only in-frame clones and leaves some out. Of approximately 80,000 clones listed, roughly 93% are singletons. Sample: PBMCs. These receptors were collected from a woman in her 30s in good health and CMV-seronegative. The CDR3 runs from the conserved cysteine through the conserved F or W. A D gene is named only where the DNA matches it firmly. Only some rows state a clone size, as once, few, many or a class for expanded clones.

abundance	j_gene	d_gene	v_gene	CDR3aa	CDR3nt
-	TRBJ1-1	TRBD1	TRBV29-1	CSVRTGADTEAFF	TGCAGCGTGCGGACAGGGGCGGACACTGAAGCTTTCTTT
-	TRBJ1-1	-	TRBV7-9	CASSLGLLNTEAFF	TGTGCCAGCAGCTTGGGGCTCTTGAACACTGAAGCTTTCTTT
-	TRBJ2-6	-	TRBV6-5	CASRRVGSGANVLTF	TGTGCCAGCAGACGGGTCGGCTCTGGGGCCAACGTCCTGACTTTC
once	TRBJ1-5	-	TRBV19	CASSIGGDNQPQHF	TGTGCCAGCAGTATAGGCGGGGACAATCAGCCCCAGCATTTT
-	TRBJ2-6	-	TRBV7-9	CASSTSGTSSSGANVLTF	TGTGCCAGCAGCACATCCGGGACATCGAGCTCTGGGGCCAACGTCCTGACTTTC
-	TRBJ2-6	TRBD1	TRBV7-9	CASSLAGTVISGANVLTF	TGTGCCAGCAGCTTAGCTGGGACAGTTATCTCTGGGGCCAACGTCCTGACTTTC
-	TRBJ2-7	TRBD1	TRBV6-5	CASSSNRGDYEQYF	TGTGCCAGCAGTTCCAACAGGGGAGACTACGAGCAGTACTTC
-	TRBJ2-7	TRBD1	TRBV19	CASSTSGTGKYEQYF	TGTGCCAGTAGTACGTCCGGGACAGGGAAATACGAGCAGTACTTC
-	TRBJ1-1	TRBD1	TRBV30	CAWSRQGASEAFF	TGTGCCTGGAGTAGACAGGGGGCTTCTGAAGCTTTCTTT
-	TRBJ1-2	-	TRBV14	CASSPAGASGYTF	TGTGCCAGCAGCCCCGCGGGGGCCTCGGGCTACACCTTC